The T cell receptor beta chain described here comes from a study of T-cell reconstitution after alpha-beta-depleted transplantation in children. Study-level results: Approximately two months post-transplant, alpha-beta T cells reportedly originated from several hundred expanded graft clones.

The sample holds many counts of this clonotype. Its cognate antigen is unknown. The TCRbeta library incorporated unique molecular identifiers. A single record per CDR3 protein comes from TCRdb applying MiXCR to the PCR reads. The sample yields about 260,000 distinct CDR3 sequences, 11% seen once. Germline V lookup: CDR1 LNHDA, CDR2 SQIVND (reference sequence). The CDR3 has 17 amino acids. The V segment lost 7 bases and the J segment 7 bases; nucleotides outside the gene matches: 12. This sample comprised peripheral blood, obtained 180 days after TCRalphabeta/CD19-depleted stem cell transplant. This TCR came from a male patient between 2 and 15 years old who had a stem cell transplant for chronic granulomatous disease, so the T cells may come from the graft donor. The chain uses TRBV19 and TRBJ2-1; 14 bases fit TRBD2. The CDR3 spells CASTIPGLAGEGNEQFF. The CDR3 DNA reads TGTGCCAGTACCATACCGGGACTAGCGGGAGAGGGGAATGAGCAGTTCTTC.